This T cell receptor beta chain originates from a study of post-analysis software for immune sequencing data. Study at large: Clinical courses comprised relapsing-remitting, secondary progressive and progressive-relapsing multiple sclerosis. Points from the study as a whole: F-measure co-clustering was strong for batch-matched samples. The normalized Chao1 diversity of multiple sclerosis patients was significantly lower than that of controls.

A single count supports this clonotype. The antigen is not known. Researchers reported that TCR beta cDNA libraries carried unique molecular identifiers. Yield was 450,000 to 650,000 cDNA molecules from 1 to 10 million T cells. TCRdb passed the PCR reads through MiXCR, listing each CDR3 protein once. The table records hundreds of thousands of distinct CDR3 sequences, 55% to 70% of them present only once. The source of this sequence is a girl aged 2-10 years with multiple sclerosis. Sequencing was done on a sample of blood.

The CDR3 sequence is CASSPYRQGATDTQYF. The CDR3 DNA reads as TGTGCCAGCAGTCCTTACCGACAGGGGGCTACAGATACGCAGTATTTT. The gene calls are TRBV28 and TRBJ2-3, with TRBD1 matching over 10 bases. V shed 5 bases, J shed 3 bases, and the junction held 8 bases outside the gene matches. The germline CDR1 and CDR2 sequences are MDHEN and SYDVKM. The CDR3 is 16 residues long.